The 28 T cell receptor beta chains below were found in one sample sequenced in a study of T cell responses to AZD1222 COVID-19 vaccine. Some clones are missing from TCRdb's copy, which holds only in-frame ones; the method was immunoSEQ multiplex PCR. The sample shows tens of thousands of clones, approximately 88% of them seen only once. The specimen was peripheral blood, collected on day 0 of AZD1222 vaccination. The receptors stem from an adult in good health.

V and J are TRBV11-2 and TRBJ2-7; D unclear. This CDR3 comprises 16 residues. The germline V gene has CDR1 SGHAT and CDR2 FQNNGV. V shed 1 base and J shed 2 bases, with 15 bases lying between them. The DNA for the CDR3 is TGTGCCAGCAGCTTAGTCTTAGGTACGGGTACCTACGAGCAGTACTTC. It is translated as CASSLVLGTGTYEQYF.

The rearrangement uses TRBV18 and TRBJ1-5; 8 nucleotides agree with TRBD1. The V gene's germline CDR1 is KGHSH and CDR2 LQKENI. The CDR3 is 15 amino acids. The junction had 2 bases not matched to a gene; V was cut back by 1 base and J by 3 bases. This CDR3 reads CASSPLQGANQPQHF. For the CDR3, the DNA is TGTGCCAGCTCACCACTCCAGGGGGCCAATCAGCCCCAGCATTTT.

The chain combines TRBV7-2 with TRBJ2-1; the D gene could be TRBD1 or TRBD2 (5 bases each). Trimming removed 2 bases at V and 2 bases at J, with 10 bases between. This CDR3 has 15 residues. The germline V gene encodes CDR1 SGHTA and CDR2 FQGNSA. DNA of the CDR3: TGTGCCAGCAGCTTACGTAGGGACCCCTACAATGAGCAGTTCTTC. It specifies CASSLRRDPYNEQFF.

The CDR3 DNA sequence: TGTGCCAGCAGTGGGACTAGCAGCTACGAGCAGTACTTC. The encoded protein is CASSGTSSYEQYF. The chain has TRBV12-3 or TRBV12-4 and TRBJ2-7; the match to TRBD2 covers 9 bases. J lost 3 bases, V lost 5 bases, and 2 bases had no gene match. CDR3 length: 13 amino acids.

The chain links TRBV7-9 to TRBJ2-1, with D perhaps TRBD2 (6 bases). The germline CDR1 and CDR2 sequences are SEHNR and FQNEAQ (reference sequence). V was cut by 4 bases and J by 0 bases, with 10 bases left in between. There are 15 residues in the CDR3. The CDR3 DNA is TGTGCCAGCAGCTCCCTAGCGCACTCCTACAATGAGCAGTTCTTC. It is translated as CASSSLAHSYNEQFF.

Here the CDR3 reads CASSLSSGANVLTF. The CDR3 DNA reads as TGTGCCAGCAGCCTGAGCTCTGGGGCCAACGTCCTGACTTTC. The chain joins TRBV7-9 to TRBJ2-6; no reliable D call. The V end was cut by 5 bases, the J end by 0 bases, with 5 bases between. The CDR3 runs to 14 residues. From germline, CDR1 is SEHNR and CDR2 FQNEAQ (reference sequence).

V gene TRBV20-1 combines with J gene TRBJ2-3, with D perhaps matching TRBD2 (6 bases). Trimming cost V 3 bases and J 5 bases, with 18 bases left between them. CDR1 DFQATT and CDR2 SNEGSKA come from the germline V gene (reference sequence). The CDR3 consists of 15 residues. The CDR3 here is CSASGQGLLIDTQYF. CDR3 nucleotide sequence: TGCAGTGCTAGTGGCCAGGGACTTTTGATAGATACGCAGTATTTT.

The chain combines TRBV20-1 with TRBJ2-3; D is ambiguous. V lost 5 bases to trimming and J lost 6 bases, with 9 bases between them. Per germline, CDR1 DFQATT and CDR2 SNEGSKA (reference sequence). The CDR3 has 11 amino acids. The CDR3, as DNA: TGCAGTGCTGTTGCTGAGGATACGCAGTATTTT. It translates to CSAVAEDTQYF.

The gene calls are TRBV27 and TRBJ2-3; D is ambiguous. From germline, CDR1 is MNHEY and CDR2 SMNVEV (reference sequence). The V and J ends lost 4 bases and 0 bases respectively, with 11 bases between them. This CDR3 has 15 amino acids. Here the CDR3 reads CASSWGYTSTDTQYF. CDR3 nucleotides: TGTGCCAGCAGTTGGGGTTATACTAGCACAGATACGCAGTATTTT.

The gene calls are TRBV21-1 and TRBJ1-2; the D call TRBD1 from the table was never checked on the DNA. TRBV21-1 is marked as a pseudogene. The CDR3 is made up of 15 amino acids. The CDR3 loop reads CASSKVNRDLYGYTF. Written as DNA, the CDR3 is TGTGCCAGCAGCAAAGTCAACAGGGACCTTTATGGCTACACCTTC.

CDR3 bases: TGTGCCAGCGGTCCCGGGGGGCGAAGCTATGGCTACACCTTC. Amino acids: CASGPGGRSYGYTF. This chain links TRBV18 with TRBJ1-2; D is perhaps TRBD1 (6 bases). Germline V lookup: CDR1 KGHSH, CDR2 LQKENI. This CDR3 spans 14 amino acids. V was trimmed by 8 bases and J by 4 bases, leaving 17 bases between them.

The genes are TRBV28 and TRBJ2-4; D ambiguous. With 8 bases removed from V and 0 bases from J, the gap between germline ends came to 8 bases. The germline V gene encodes CDR1 MDHEN and CDR2 SYDVKM. The CDR3 totals 13 residues. CDR3 bases: TGTGCCAGCGGGATAATAGCCAAAAACATTCAGTACTTC. Its translation is CASGIIAKNIQYF.

This clone occurred once. This rearrangement joins TRBV9 to TRBJ2-5; TRBD2 agrees at 8 bases. This CDR3 has 18 amino acids. V lost 0 bases to trimming and J lost 2 bases; unmatched junction nucleotides: 12. Germline assignment: CDR1 SGDLS and CDR2 YYNGEE. The CDR3 reads CASSVAPSGSGTQETQYF. CDR3 nucleotide sequence: TGTGCCAGCAGCGTAGCCCCCTCCGGTAGCGGGACACAAGAGACCCAGTACTTC.

J is TRBJ1-1 and V is TRBV6-5; TRBD1 matches 7 bases. The CDR3 spans 14 residues. J gave up 5 bases and V 2 bases, and 5 bases lay outside the gene matches. CDR1 and CDR2 (germline): MNHEY, SVGAGI. The CDR3 coding sequence is TGTGCCAGCAGTTACAGGGGGCTGGGGACTGAAGCTTTCTTT. Its protein is CASSYRGLGTEAFF.

The V gene is TRBV5-6, the J gene TRBJ2-7; D not resolved. The CDR3 runs 14 residues. CDR1 is SGHDT, CDR2 YYEEEE, per germline. V lost 0 bases, J lost 0 bases, and 7 bases lay in between. The CDR3 nucleotides are TGTGCCAGCAGCTTGGTCCAAAGCTCCTACGAGCAGTACTTC. It specifies CASSLVQSSYEQYF. The variable domain in full, completed from reference TRBV5-6 and TRBJ2-7, reads DAGVTQSPTHLIKTRGQQVTLRCSPKSGHDTVSWYQQALGQGPQFIFQYYEEEERQRGNFPDRFSGHQFPNYSSELNVNALLLGDSALYLCASSLVQSSYEQYFGPGTRLTVT.

With regard to this clone: Other DNA sequences within the sample encode an identical CDR3. The chain employs TRBV3-1 (or the pseudogene TRBV3-2) and TRBJ1-2, with 9 nucleotides matching TRBD1. This CDR3 has 15 residues. V shed 1 base and J 0 bases; nucleotides not matched to a gene: 0. Germline V gives CDR1 LGHDT, CDR2 YNNKEL (reference sequence). The CDR3 DNA reads TGTGCCAGCAGCCAAGGGGACAGGGCTAACTATGGCTACACCTTC. Protein: CASSQGDRANYGYTF.

The genes are TRBV5-1 and TRBJ2-1; 10 bases line up with TRBD2. The CDR3 consists of 17 residues. The germline CDR1 and CDR2 sequences are SGHRS and YFSETQ. J gave up 7 bases and V 2 bases, and 12 bases lay outside the gene matches. CDR3 coding DNA: TGCGCCAGCAGCTTCCATCCTAGCGGGAGTGGGGCGAATGAGCAGTTCTTC. Residues: CASSFHPSGSGANEQFF. Complete variable domain (other parts from reference TRBV5-1 and TRBJ2-1): KAGVTQTPRYLIKTRGQQVTLSCSPISGHRSVSWYQQTPGQGLQFLFEYFSETQRNKGNFPGRFSGRQFSNSRSEMNVSTLELGDSALYLCASSFHPSGSGANEQFFGPGTRLTVL.

The rearrangement uses TRBV7-2 and TRBJ2-1; 9 bases align to TRBD2. Germline V gene data show CDR1 as SGHTA and CDR2 as FQGNSA. The CDR3 contains 15 residues. V was clipped by 2 bases and J by 4 bases; unmatched bases: 3. This CDR3 reads CASSLSSGKYNEQFF. CDR3 DNA: TGTGCCAGCAGCTTATCTAGCGGGAAATACAATGAGCAGTTCTTC.

The chain couples TRBV7-9 to TRBJ1-4; unclear D gene. This CDR3 comprises 15 residues. Trimming shortened V by 0 bases and J by 0 bases, and 5 bases separated the two germline ends. In germline, CDR1 is SEHNR, CDR2 FQNEAQ (reference sequence). This CDR3 is CASSLATTTNEKLFF. The CDR3 DNA reads TGTGCCAGCAGCTTAGCTACAACAACTAATGAAAAACTGTTTTTT.

The chain couples TRBV29-1 to TRBJ1-1; 9 bases are a match to TRBD1. Germline CDR1 and CDR2: SQVTM and ANQGSEA. The CDR3 loop spans 14 amino acids. Unmatched junction bases numbered 6, after V lost 7 bases and J lost 0 bases. The CDR3 protein is CSADRGTLNTEAFF. The DNA of the CDR3 is TGCAGCGCTGACAGGGGGACCTTGAACACTGAAGCTTTCTTT. Variable domain in full (rest from reference TRBV29-1 and TRBJ1-1): SAVISQKPSRDICQRGTSLTIQCQVDSQVTMMFWYRQQPGQSLTLIATANQGSEATYESGFVIDKFPISRPNLTFSTLTVSNMSPEDSSIYLCSADRGTLNTEAFFGQGTRLTVV.

The V gene is TRBV12-5, the J gene TRBJ1-1; 10 positions agree with TRBD1. Germline V gene lookup returns CDR1 LGHNT and CDR2 FRNRAP. Trimming at V came to 5 bases and at J to 3 bases, leaving 18 bases not matched to a gene. There are 19 residues in the CDR3. The CDR3 DNA reads as TGTGCTAGTGGTACCGCCGGGACAGGGGCCGTTTTAAGGGACACTGAAGCTTTCTTT. Translation gives CASGTAGTGAVLRDTEAFF.

The chain carries TRBV7-2 and TRBJ1-6; D is unresolved. The germline gives CDR1 SGHTA, CDR2 FQGNSA. V lost 1 base and J 0 bases, leaving 4 bases between the germline ends. The CDR3 runs 15 residues. The CDR3 DNA reads as TGTGCCAGCAGCTTAGAAAGCTCCTATAATTCACCCCTCCACTTT. Amino acids: CASSLESSYNSPLHF.

The chain links TRBV29-1 to TRBJ1-2, with no clear D. The length of the CDR3 is 13 residues. Trimming took off 3 bases at V and 6 bases at J, with 14 bases between the two ends. Germline CDR1 is SQVTM and CDR2 is ANQGSEA. The CDR3 DNA follows: TGCAGCGTTGATAGAGCCACCAGGAATGGCTACACCTTC. Translating it yields CSVDRATRNGYTF.

This chain joins TRBV2 and TRBJ2-7; D possibly corresponds to TRBD2 (6 bases). CDR3 size: 14 residues. The germline V gene has CDR1 SNHLY and CDR2 FYNNEI. Trimming shortened V by 6 bases and J by 0 bases, and 12 bases separated the two germline ends. CDR3 in DNA: TGTGCCAGCAGGACTAGAACGACCTCCTACGAGCAGTACTTC. Residues: CASRTRTTSYEQYF.

The chain uses TRBV25-1 and TRBJ2-2, with D hard to call. V gave up 3 bases and J gave up 7 bases, with 15 bases separating them. Per the germline V gene, CDR1 is MGHDK and CDR2 is SYGVNS. The CDR3 sequence is 15 residues long. CDR3 nucleotides: TGTGCCAGCAGTGAGAGCGCTCTAGGGAACGGGGAGCTGTTTTTT. Translation: CASSESALGNGELFF.

Details on this clone: This CDR3 is also generated by other DNA sequences in the sample. This rearrangement joins TRBV7-9 to TRBJ2-7; no clear D gene. The ends were cut back, 2 bases at V and 4 bases at J, with 3 bases in the middle. Germline values: CDR1 SEHNR, CDR2 FQNEAQ (reference sequence). There are 11 residues in the CDR3. CDR3 coding DNA: TGTGCCAGCAGCTTAAGTTACGAGCAGTACTTC. Its protein product is CASSLSYEQYF.

The rearrangement uses TRBV7-9 and TRBJ2-7; D remains ambiguous. Germline CDR1 and CDR2: SEHNR and FQNEAQ (reference sequence). V lost 2 bases and J 6 bases, leaving 8 bases between the germline ends. This CDR3 spans 12 amino acids. CDR3 sequence reads: CASSLRPGEQYF. In DNA form, the CDR3 reads TGTGCCAGCAGCTTAAGGCCAGGCGAGCAGTACTTC.

This rearrangement joins TRBV2 to TRBJ1-1, with 11 bases aligning to TRBD1. Germline CDR1 and CDR2: SNHLY and FYNNEI. CDR3 length: 14 residues. The V and J ends lost 7 bases and 5 bases, in that order; junction bases with no gene match: 6. The CDR3 reads CASTVGTGGTEAFF. The DNA for the CDR3 is TGTGCCAGCACGGTGGGGACAGGGGGGACTGAAGCTTTCTTT.